This T cell receptor (beta chain) was recovered during a study of beta chain features in type 1 diabetes. This clone was detected a few times. Reverse transcribing all isolated RNA meant expressed TCRB transcripts were sequenced. Produced via immunoSEQ multiplex PCR; TCRdb's table is partial and in-frame only. The sample lists 330,000 or so clones; roughly a fifth were seen once. Populations isolated by sorting all had purity greater than 95%. The sequencing input was naive CD4+ T cells from blood. This receptor was obtained from a woman aged 18-35 years in good health.

The CDR3 here is CASSSAGTVTYEQYF. The CDR3 DNA reads TGTGCCAGCAGCTCGGCGGGGACGGTTACCTACGAGCAGTACTTC. This chain connects TRBV7-8 to TRBJ2-7; tentative D call: TRBD2 (6 bases). This CDR3 spans 15 amino acids. Germline V gives CDR1 SGHVS, CDR2 FQNEAQ. V dropped 4 bases and J dropped 2 bases, with 15 bases sitting between them.